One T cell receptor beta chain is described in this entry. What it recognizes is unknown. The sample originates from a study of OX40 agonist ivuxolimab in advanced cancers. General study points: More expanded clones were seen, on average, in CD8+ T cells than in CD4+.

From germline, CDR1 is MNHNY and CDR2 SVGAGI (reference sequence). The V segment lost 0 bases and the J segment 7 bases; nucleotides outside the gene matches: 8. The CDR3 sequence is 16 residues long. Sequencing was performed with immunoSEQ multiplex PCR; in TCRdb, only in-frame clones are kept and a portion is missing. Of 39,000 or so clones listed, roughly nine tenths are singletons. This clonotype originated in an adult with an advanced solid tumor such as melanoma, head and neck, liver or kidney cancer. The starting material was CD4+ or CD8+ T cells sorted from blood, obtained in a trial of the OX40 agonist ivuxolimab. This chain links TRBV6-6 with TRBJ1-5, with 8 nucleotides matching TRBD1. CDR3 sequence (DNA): TGTGCCAGCAGTTACTCGGACAGGGACTTCAGACAGCCCCAGCATTTT. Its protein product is CASSYSDRDFRQPQHF.